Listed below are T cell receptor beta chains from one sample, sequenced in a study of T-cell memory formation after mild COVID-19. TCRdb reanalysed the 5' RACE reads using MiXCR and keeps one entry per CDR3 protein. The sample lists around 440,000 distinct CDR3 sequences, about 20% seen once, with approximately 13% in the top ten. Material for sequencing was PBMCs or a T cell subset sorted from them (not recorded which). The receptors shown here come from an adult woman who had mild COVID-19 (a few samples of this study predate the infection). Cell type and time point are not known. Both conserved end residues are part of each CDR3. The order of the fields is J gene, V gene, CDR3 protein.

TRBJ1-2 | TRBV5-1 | CASSDERHSYGYTF
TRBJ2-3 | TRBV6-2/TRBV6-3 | CASSYGVGAADTQYF
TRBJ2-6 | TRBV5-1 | CASSLTTGNANVLTF
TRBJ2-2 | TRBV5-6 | CASSFVQGATGELFF
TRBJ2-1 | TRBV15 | CATSSEVPTEQFF
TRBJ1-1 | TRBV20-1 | CSARRDEAEAFF
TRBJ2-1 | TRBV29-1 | CSVGRGLAGDLNEQFF
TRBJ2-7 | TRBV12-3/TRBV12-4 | CASSGQKIGQYF
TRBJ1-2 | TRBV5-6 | CASSPGGYYGYTF
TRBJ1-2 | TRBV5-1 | CASRPFPGDYGYTF
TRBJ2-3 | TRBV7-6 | CASRRGRASTDTQYF
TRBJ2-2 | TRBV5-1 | CASSPTGISTGELFF
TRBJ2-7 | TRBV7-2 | CASSLFGTGVLGGGVDYEQYF
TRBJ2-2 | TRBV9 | CASGQSINTGELFF
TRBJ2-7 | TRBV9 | CASSVSGGSYEQYF
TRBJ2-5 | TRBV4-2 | CASSPRGEAGWEETQYF
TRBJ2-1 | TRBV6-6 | CASSSITSGRDEQFF
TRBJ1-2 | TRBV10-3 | CAISGDRGYGYTF
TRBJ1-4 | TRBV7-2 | CASSPAGTSNEKLFF
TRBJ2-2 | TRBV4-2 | CASSPSPPTGATGELFF
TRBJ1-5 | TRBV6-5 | CASRGPGDNQPQHF
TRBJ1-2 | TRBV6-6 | CASSYPGQEDTF